This T cell receptor (beta chain) was recovered during a study of cytomegalovirus exposure and HLA in healthy donors. Sequencing was performed with immunoSEQ multiplex PCR; in TCRdb, only in-frame clones are kept and a portion is missing. This table holds about 220,000 clones, 75% to 90% found once. This clone was seen just once. From germline, CDR1 is SGHTA and CDR2 FQGTGA. This CDR3 is 15 amino acids long. The trim removed 5 bases at V and 4 bases at J, leaving 6 bases unmatched. This TCR was recovered from a woman aged 30 to 39 in good health and CMV-seropositive. V usage is TRBV7-3 and J usage is TRBJ2-1, with TRBD2 matching 9 bases. Sequenced input: PBMCs. This CDR3 is CASSRVAGVYNEQFF. The CDR3 region has the DNA TGTGCCAGCAGCCGAGTAGCGGGAGTTTACAATGAGCAGTTCTTC.